This entry lists 2 T cell receptor beta chains sequenced from one sample in a study of radiotherapy plus CTLA-4 blockade in lung cancer. Here immunoSEQ multiplex PCR was the method, and the copy in TCRdb shows in-frame clones only, minus some. The top ten hold 4% of the sample, which has tens of thousands of clones, around 81% seen once. The starting material was peripheral blood, obtained from a patient treated with radiotherapy plus ipilimumab. All receptors derive from a human donor with non-small cell lung cancer who had a partial response to radiotherapy plus ipilimumab. Some clones in this sample may be carry-over from other donors' samples.

The rearrangement links TRBV7-2 to TRBJ2-5; D is ambiguous. The CDR3 consists of 14 residues. Between the trimmed V and J ends, which lost 2 bases and 1 base, there was a span of 8 bases. From germline, CDR1 is SGHTA and CDR2 FQGNSA. This CDR3 reads CASSLQYSQETQYF. The CDR3 nucleotides read TGTGCCAGCAGCTTACAGTACAGCCAAGAGACCCAGTACTTC.

V is TRBV28 and J is TRBJ2-5; tentatively, D is TRBD2 (6 bases). The CDR3 is 17 amino acids. Trimming stripped 1 base from V and 5 bases from J, with 20 bases between. The germline gives CDR1 MDHEN, CDR2 SYDVKM. CDR3 sequence reads: CASSLFRRAGGVETQYF. The CDR3 region has the DNA TGTGCCAGCAGTTTATTTCGTAGAGCTGGCGGGGTGGAGACCCAGTACTTC.